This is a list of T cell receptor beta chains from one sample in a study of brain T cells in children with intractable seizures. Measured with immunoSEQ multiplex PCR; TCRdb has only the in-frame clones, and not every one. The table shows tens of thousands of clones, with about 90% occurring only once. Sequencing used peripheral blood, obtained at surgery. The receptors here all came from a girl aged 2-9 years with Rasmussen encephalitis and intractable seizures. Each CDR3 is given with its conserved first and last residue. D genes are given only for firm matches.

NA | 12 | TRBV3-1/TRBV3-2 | CASTGANYGYTF
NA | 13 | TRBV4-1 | CASSQARRETQYF
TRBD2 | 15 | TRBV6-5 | CASMVRLADYNEQFF
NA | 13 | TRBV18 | CASSPPAGNTIYF
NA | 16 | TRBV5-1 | CASSLGLAMNTGELFF
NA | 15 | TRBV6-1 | CASSELLGANSPLHF
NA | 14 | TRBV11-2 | CASSLEGWGAEAFF
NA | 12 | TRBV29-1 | CSVRPGRGEQYF
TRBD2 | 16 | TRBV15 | CATQKGLAGVVYEQYF
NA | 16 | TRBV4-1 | CASSQETNEGNQPQHF
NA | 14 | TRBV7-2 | CASSLAPGPYEQYF
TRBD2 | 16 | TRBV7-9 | CASSPRLAGVTGELFF
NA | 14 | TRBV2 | CASSEFKRTYEQYF
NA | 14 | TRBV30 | CAWSGRASYNEQFF
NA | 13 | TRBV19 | CASSAQPPYEQYF
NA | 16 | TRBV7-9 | CASSLGRSSYNSPLHF
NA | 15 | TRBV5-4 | CASSLEGPGPNEQFF
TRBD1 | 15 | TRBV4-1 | CASSQGGQGVQPQHF
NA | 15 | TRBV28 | CASSLQDARNYGYTF
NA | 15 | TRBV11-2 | CASSLGQSTNEKLFF
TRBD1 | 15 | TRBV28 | CASSFLDRASYEQYF
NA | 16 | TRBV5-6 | CASSFTSAASNQPQHF
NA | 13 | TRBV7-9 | CASSPSAYNEQFF
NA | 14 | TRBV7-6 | CASSLGRGVNEQYF
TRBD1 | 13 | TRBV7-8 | CASSYRGHTEAFF
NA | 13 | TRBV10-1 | CASSESVGGLAYF
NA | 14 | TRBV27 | CASRVAGSSYGYTF
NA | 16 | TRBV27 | CASSSGRLSGANVLTF
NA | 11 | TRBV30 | CAWSGQETQYF
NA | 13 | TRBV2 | CASTGAGNYGYTF
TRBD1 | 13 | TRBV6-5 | CASSRAGQYGYTF
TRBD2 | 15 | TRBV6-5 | CASRNPSLAEYEQYF
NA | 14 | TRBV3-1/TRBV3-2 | CASSQGWGDQPQHF
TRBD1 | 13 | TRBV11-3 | CASSDREGYEQYF
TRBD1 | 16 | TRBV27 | CASRATGLKASTEAFF
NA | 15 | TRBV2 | CASSGRDTRTDTQYF
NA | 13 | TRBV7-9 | CASSSGTRAVSTF
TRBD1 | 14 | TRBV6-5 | CASSYLGQGDTIYF
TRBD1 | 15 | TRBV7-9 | CASSGTGLTGNTIYF
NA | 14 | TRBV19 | CASRAQSSYNEQFF
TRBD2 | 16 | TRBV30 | CAWSPRWGGSPYEQYF
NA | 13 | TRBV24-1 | CATSGGPQETQYF
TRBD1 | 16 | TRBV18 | CASSPTLGQGGEKLFF
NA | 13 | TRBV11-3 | CASSSRGVNEQFF